This TCR beta chain stems from a study of T cell responses to AZD1222 COVID-19 vaccine. Study-level results: The breadth and depth of Spike-specific TCRs increased once two AZD1222 doses had been given.

Germline values: CDR1 MGHRA, CDR2 YSYEKL. The CDR3 runs 15 residues. The V end lost 4 bases, the J end lost 4 bases, and 16 bases lay between the germline ends. With respect to this clone: Its antigen is unknown.

TCRdb's table, derived via immunoSEQ multiplex PCR, lists solely in-frame clones and lacks some. The profile shows fewer than 100,000 clones, approximately 90% of them singletons. This receptor was identified in an adult in good health. This chain uses TRBV4-1 with TRBJ1-2; D might be TRBD1 (5 bases). The source material was peripheral blood, sampled on day 0 of AZD1222 vaccination. Here the CDR3 DNA reads TGCGCCAGCAGCCCCTTGGGGGGGATCGTCTATGGCTACACCTTC. Amino acids: CASSPLGGIVYGYTF.